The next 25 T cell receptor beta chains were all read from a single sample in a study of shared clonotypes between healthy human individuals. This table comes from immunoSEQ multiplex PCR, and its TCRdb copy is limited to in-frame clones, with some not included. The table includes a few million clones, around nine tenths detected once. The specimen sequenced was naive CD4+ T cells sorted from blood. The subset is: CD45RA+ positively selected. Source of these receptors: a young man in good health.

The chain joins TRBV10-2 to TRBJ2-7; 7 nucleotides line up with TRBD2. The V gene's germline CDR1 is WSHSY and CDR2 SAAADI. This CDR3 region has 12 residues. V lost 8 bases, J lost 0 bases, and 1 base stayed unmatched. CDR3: CASRTSSYEQYF. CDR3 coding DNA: TGCGCCAGCCGGACTAGCTCCTACGAGCAGTACTTC.

The CDR3 DNA is TGTGCCAGCAGTGAAGGAGCGGTGGGAAACACCGGGGAGCTGTTTTTT. Its translation is CASSEGAVGNTGELFF. The V gene is TRBV6-4, the J gene TRBJ2-2, with D maybe TRBD2 (5 bases). Germline V lookup: CDR1 MRHNA, CDR2 SNTAGT. With 3 bases removed from V and 2 bases from J, the gap between germline ends came to 13 bases. This CDR3 region has 16 residues.

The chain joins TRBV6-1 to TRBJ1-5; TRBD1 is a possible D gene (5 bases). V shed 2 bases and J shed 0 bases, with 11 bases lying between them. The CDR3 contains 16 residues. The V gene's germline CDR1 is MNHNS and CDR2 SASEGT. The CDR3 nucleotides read TGTGCCAGCAGTGAAAGGGACTGGTATAGCAATCAGCCCCAGCATTTT. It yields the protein CASSERDWYSNQPQHF.

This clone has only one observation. The CDR3 spells CAIESSSGYGYTF. CDR3 in DNA: TGTGCCATCGAGAGTTCGTCCGGTTATGGCTACACCTTC. The chain employs TRBV10-3 and TRBJ1-2, with unresolved D. CDR3 length: 13 residues. V shed 8 bases and J shed 5 bases, with 15 bases lying between them. Germline assignment: CDR1 ENHRY and CDR2 SYGVKD.

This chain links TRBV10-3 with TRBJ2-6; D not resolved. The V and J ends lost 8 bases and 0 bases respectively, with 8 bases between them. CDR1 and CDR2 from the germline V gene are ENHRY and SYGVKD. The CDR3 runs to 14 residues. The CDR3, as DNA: TGTGCCATCGGCGAAAGCTCTGGGGCCAACGTCCTGACTTTC. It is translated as CAIGESSGANVLTF.

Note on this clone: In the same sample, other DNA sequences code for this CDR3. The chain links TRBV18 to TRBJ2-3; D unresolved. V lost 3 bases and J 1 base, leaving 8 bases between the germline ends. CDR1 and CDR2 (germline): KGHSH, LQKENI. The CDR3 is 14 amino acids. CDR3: CASSPVLGTDTQYF. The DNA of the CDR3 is TGTGCCAGCTCACCGGTCCTCGGCACAGATACGCAGTATTTT.

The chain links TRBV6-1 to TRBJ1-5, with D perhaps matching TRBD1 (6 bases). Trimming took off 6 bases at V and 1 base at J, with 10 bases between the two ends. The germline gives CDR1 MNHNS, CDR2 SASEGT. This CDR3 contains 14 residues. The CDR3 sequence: CASRDSPSNQPQHF. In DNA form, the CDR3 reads TGTGCCAGCAGGGACAGTCCAAGCAATCAGCCCCAGCATTTT.

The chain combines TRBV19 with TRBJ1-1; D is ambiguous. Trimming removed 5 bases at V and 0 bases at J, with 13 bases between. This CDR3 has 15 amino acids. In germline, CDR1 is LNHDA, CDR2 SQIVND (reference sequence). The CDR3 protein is CASSPIGGMNTEAFF. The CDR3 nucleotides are TGTGCCAGTAGTCCGATAGGTGGTATGAACACTGAAGCTTTCTTT. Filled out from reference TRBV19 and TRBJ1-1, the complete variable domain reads DGGITQSPKYLFRKEGQNVTLSCEQNLNHDAMYWYRQDPGQGLRLIYYSQIVNDFQKGDIAEGYSVSREKKESFPLTVTSAQKNPTAFYLCASSPIGGMNTEAFFGQGTRLTVV.

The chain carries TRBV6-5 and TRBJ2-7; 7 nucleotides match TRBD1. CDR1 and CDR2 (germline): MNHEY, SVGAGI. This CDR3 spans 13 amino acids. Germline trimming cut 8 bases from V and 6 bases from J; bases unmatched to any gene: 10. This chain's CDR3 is CASRRQGETEQYF. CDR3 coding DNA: TGTGCCAGCCGGCGACAGGGTGAGACCGAGCAGTACTTC.

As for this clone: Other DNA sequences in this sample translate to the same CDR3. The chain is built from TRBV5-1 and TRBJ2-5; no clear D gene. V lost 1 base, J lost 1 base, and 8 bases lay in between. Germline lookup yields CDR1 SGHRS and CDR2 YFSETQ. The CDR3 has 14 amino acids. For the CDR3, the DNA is TGCGCCAGCAGCTTGAGTTCGGGCCAAGAGACCCAGTACTTC. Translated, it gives CASSLSSGQETQYF.

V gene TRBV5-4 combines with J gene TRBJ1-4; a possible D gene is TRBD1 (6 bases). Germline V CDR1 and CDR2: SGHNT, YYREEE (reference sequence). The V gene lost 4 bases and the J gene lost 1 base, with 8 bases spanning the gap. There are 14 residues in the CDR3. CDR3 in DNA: TGTGCCAGCAGCAAGACAGGAACTAATGAAAAACTGTTTTTT. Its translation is CASSKTGTNEKLFF.

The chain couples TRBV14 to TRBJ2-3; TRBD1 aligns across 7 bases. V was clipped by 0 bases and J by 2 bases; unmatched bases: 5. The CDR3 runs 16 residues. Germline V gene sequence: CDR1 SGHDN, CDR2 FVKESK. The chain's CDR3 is CASSQDKGAHTDTQYF. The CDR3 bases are TGTGCCAGCAGCCAAGATAAGGGGGCACACACAGATACGCAGTATTTT. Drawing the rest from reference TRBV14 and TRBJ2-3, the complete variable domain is EAGVTQFPSHSVIEKGQTVTLRCDPISGHDNLYWYRRVMGKEIKFLLHFVKESKQDESGMPNNRFLAERTGGTYSTLKVQPAELEDSGVYFCASSQDKGAHTDTQYFGPGTRLTVL.

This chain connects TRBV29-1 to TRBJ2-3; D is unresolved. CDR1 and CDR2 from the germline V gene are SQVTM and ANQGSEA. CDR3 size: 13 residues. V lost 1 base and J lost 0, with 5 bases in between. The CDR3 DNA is TGCAGCGTTGAAGGCCAGAGCACAGATACGCAGTATTTT. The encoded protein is CSVEGQSTDTQYF.

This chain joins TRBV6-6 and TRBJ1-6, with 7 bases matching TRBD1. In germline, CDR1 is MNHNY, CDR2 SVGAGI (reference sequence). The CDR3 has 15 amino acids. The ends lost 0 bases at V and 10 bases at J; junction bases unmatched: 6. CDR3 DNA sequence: TGTGCCAGCAGTTACTCAGGAGGGGGCCAATCACCCCTCCACTTT. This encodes CASSYSGGGQSPLHF.

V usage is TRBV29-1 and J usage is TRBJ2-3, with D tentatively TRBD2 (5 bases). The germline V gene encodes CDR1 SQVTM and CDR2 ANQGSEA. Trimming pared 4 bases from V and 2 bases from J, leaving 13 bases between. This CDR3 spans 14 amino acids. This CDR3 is CSVVAAGLTDTQYF. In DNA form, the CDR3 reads TGCAGCGTTGTAGCCGCGGGCCTCACAGATACGCAGTATTTT.

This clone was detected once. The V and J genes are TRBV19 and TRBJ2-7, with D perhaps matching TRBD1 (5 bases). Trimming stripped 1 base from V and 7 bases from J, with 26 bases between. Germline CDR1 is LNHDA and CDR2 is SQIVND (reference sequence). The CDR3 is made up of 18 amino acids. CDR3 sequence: CASSIAQGAQVFLGEQYF. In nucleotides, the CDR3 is TGTGCCAGTAGTATAGCTCAAGGGGCGCAGGTATTTTTAGGGGAGCAGTACTTC.

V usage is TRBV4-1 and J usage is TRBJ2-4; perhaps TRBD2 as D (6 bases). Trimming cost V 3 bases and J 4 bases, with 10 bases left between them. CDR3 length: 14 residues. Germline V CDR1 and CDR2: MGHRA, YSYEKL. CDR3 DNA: TGCGCCAGCAGCCAGATCCGGGAGAAAAACATTCAGTACTTC. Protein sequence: CASSQIREKNIQYF.

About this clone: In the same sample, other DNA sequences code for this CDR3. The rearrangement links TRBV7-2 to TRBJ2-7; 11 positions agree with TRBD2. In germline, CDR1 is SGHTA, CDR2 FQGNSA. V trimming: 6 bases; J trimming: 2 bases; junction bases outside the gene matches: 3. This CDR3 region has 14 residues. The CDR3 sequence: CASSPLAGAYEQYF. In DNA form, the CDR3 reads TGTGCCAGCAGTCCACTAGCGGGAGCCTACGAGCAGTACTTC.

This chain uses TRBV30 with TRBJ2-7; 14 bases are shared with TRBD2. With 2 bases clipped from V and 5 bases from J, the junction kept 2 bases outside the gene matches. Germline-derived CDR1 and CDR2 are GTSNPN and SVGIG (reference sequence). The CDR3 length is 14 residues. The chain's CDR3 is CAWSSGLAGDEQYF. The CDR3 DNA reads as TGTGCCTGGAGTTCGGGACTAGCGGGAGACGAGCAGTACTTC.

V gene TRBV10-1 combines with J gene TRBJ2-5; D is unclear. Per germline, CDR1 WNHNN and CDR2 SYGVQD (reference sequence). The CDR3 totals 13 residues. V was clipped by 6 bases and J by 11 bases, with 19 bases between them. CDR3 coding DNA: TGCGCCAGCAGCCGGAGCCTGGGCGAAGAGCAGTACTTC. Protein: CASSRSLGEEQYF.

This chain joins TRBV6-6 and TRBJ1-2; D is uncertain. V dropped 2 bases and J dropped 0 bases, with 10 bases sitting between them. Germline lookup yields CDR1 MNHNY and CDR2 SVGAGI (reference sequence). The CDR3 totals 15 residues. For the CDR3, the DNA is TGTGCCAGCAGTTACCCGGGTCCGACTAACTATGGCTACACCTTC. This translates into CASSYPGPTNYGYTF.

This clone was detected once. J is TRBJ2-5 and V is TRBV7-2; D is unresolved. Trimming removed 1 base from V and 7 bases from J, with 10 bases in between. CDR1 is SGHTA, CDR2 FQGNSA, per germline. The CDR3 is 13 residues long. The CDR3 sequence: CASSLGGLATQYF. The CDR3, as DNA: TGTGCCAGCAGCTTAGGGGGTCTTGCGACCCAGTACTTC.

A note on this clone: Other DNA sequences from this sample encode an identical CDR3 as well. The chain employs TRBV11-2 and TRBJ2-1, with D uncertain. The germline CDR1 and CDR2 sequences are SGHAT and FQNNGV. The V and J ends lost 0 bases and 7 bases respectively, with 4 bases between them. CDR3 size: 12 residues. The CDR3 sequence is CASSLDRNEQFF. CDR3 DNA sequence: TGTGCCAGCAGCTTAGACCGGAATGAGCAGTTCTTC.

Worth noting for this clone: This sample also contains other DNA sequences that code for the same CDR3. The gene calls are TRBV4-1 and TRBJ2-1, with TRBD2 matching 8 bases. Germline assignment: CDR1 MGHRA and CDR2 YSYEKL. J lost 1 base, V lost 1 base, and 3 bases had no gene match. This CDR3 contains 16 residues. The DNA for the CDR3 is TGCGCCAGCAGCCAAGCCAGCGGGAGTTCCTACAATGAGCAGTTCTTC. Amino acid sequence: CASSQASGSSYNEQFF.

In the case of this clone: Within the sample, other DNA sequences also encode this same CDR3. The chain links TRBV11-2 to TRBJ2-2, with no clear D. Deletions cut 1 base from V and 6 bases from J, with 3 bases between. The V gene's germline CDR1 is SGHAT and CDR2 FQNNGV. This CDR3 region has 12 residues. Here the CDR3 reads CASSLGPGELFF. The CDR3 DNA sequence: TGTGCCAGCAGCTTAGGGCCCGGGGAGCTGTTTTTT.